Sequencing of this T cell receptor (beta chain) was carried out in a study of T-cell reconstitution after alpha-beta-depleted transplantation in children. At least ten counts were recorded for this clonotype. What it binds is not known. CDR3 length: 17 residues. Germline CDR1 LGHNA, CDR2 YSLEER. The V end lost 0 bases, the J end lost 5 bases, and 17 bases lay between the germline ends. Study results and limitations: T-cell counts and diversity at one year post-transplant came mainly from newly produced T cells. Where alpha-beta T cells came from about two months after transplant was reportedly several hundred expanded graft clones. Recipient T cells and thymic progenitors that survived gave rise to the high TCRbeta diversity observed at day 60 in some patients.

The authors prepared the TCRbeta library with unique molecular identifiers. MiXCR, applied by TCRdb to the PCR reads, yields one record per CDR3 protein. The data show about 300,000 distinct CDR3 sequences, with less than 9.5% seen just once and over 7.5% held by the top ten. The chain uses TRBV4-3 and TRBJ1-5; D not certain. The receptor was isolated from a female patient aged 2-9 years who had a stem cell transplant for Fanconi anemia, so the T cells may come from the graft donor. The material sequenced was peripheral blood, taken 360 days after TCRalphabeta/CD19-depleted stem cell transplant. Here the CDR3 reads CASSQDTAGRSYQPQHF. Written as DNA, the CDR3 is TGCGCCAGCAGCCAAGATACTGCCGGCAGGAGTTATCAGCCCCAGCATTTT.